This passage covers 16 T cell receptor beta chains from one sample sequenced in a study of OX40 agonist ivuxolimab in advanced cancers. Repertoires were generated with immunoSEQ multiplex PCR, while TCRdb's copy carries only in-frame clones and drops some. The repertoire holds more than 45,000 clones, with 80% to 90% as singletons. Sequences were derived from CD4+ or CD8+ T cells sorted from blood, sampled in a trial of the OX40 agonist ivuxolimab. Every receptor here comes from an adult with an advanced solid tumor such as melanoma, head and neck, liver or kidney cancer.

The chain links TRBV7-6 to TRBJ2-7; no clear D gene. This CDR3 is built from 14 residues. Germline V CDR1 and CDR2: SGHVS, FNYEAQ. V was cut by 0 bases and J by 5 bases, with 11 bases left in between. CDR3 in amino acids: CASSLAMADDEQYF. The CDR3 nucleotides read TGTGCCAGCAGCTTAGCGATGGCGGACGACGAGCAGTACTTC.

The CDR3 coding sequence is TGTGCTAGTGCCGGGGAACCCTACAATGAGCAGTTCTTC. This sequence encodes CASAGEPYNEQFF. This rearrangement joins TRBV12-5 to TRBJ2-1; D perhaps matches TRBD2 (5 bases). The CDR3 is 13 amino acids. Germline V lookup: CDR1 LGHNT, CDR2 FRNRAP. Trimming left V 7 bases short and J 2 bases short, with 9 bases between.

This chain uses TRBV9 with TRBJ2-3; 7 bases line up with TRBD2. The trim removed 4 bases at V and 8 bases at J, leaving 16 bases unmatched. The CDR3 totals 16 residues. CDR1 is SGDLS and CDR2 is YYNGEE in the germline V gene. DNA for the CDR3: TGTGCCAGCAGCCTAGGAGGAGCGGGAACACAGAGTACGCAGTATTTT. Encoded protein: CASSLGGAGTQSTQYF.

This clone has a single count. This chain connects TRBV4-1 to TRBJ2-1, with 8 bases identical to TRBD2. This CDR3 region has 15 residues. CDR1 MGHRA and CDR2 YSYEKL come from the germline V gene. After removal of 5 bases from V and 4 bases from J, the junction contained 7 bases not matched to a gene. The CDR3 DNA reads as TGCGCCAGCAGCAACGGACTAGCCCCGTACAATGAGCAGTTCTTC. As protein: CASSNGLAPYNEQFF.

V gene TRBV9 combines with J gene TRBJ2-1; 11 bases are a match to TRBD2. This CDR3 has 19 residues. Germline values: CDR1 SGDLS, CDR2 YYNGEE. The V and J ends lost 4 bases and 0 bases, in that order; junction bases with no gene match: 12. Here the CDR3 reads CASSQWGGLAASSYNEQFF. In DNA, the CDR3 is TGTGCCAGCAGCCAGTGGGGGGGACTAGCGGCTTCCTCCTACAATGAGCAGTTCTTC.

As to this clone: The same CDR3 also results from other DNA sequences found in this sample. The rearrangement joins TRBV4-2 to TRBJ2-1, with 8 bases identical to TRBD1. V lost 6 bases to trimming and J lost 0 bases; unmatched junction nucleotides: 4. The germline V gene has CDR1 LGHNA and CDR2 YNFKEQ. CDR3 length: 15 residues. In nucleotides, the CDR3 is TGTGCCAGCAGTCGGACAGGGAGCTCCTACAATGAGCAGTTCTTC. Translated: CASSRTGSSYNEQFF.

The CDR3 DNA is TGTGCCAGCAGCCCAGGGACAGTCACTGAAGCTTTCTTT. This encodes CASSPGTVTEAFF. The rearrangement joins TRBV7-2 to TRBJ1-1; 7 nucleotides match TRBD1. Germline CDR1 reads SGHTA; CDR2 reads FQGNSA. The CDR3 runs to 13 residues. V was pared by 5 bases and J by 4 bases, with 4 bases of the junction left unmatched.

J is TRBJ1-2 and V is TRBV4-3, with D maybe TRBD1 (5 bases). V lost 0 bases, J lost 8 bases, and 22 bases lay in between. This CDR3 is 17 amino acids long. The germline gives CDR1 LGHNA, CDR2 YSLEER. CDR3 sequence reads: CASSQDPGTNTFGGYTF. The DNA of the CDR3 is TGCGCCAGCAGCCAAGACCCAGGGACCAACACCTTCGGGGGCTACACCTTC.

A single count supports this clone. The J gene is TRBJ2-3, the V gene TRBV7-6; a possible D gene is TRBD1 (5 bases). Germline V CDR1 and CDR2: SGHVS, FNYEAQ. V was shortened by 3 bases and J by 2 bases, with 15 bases between the two germline ends. There are 16 residues in the CDR3. DNA for the CDR3: TGTGCCAGCAGCTTGATGGGGCCTCCGGTCACAGATACGCAGTATTTT. Translation: CASSLMGPPVTDTQYF.

The chain uses TRBV10-3 and TRBJ2-7, with a tentative D call TRBD1 (6 bases). The CDR3 is made up of 12 amino acids. Looked up from germline, CDR1 is ENHRY and CDR2 is SYGVKD. Trimming left V 6 bases short and J 5 bases short, with 11 bases between. The CDR3 here is CAIRGDRNEQYF. Here the CDR3 DNA reads TGTGCCATCAGAGGCGACAGGAACGAGCAGTACTTC.

This chain joins TRBV18 and TRBJ2-7; 8 bases line up with TRBD1. CDR3 size: 15 residues. Per the germline V gene, CDR1 is KGHSH and CDR2 is LQKENI. V trimming: 3 bases; J trimming: 5 bases; junction bases outside the gene matches: 9. The CDR3 bases are TGTGCCAGCTCACCGGAAGGGACAGGAGGGGACGAGCAGTACGTC. Its protein product is CASSPEGTGGDEQYV.

Only a few counts were recorded for this clone. The chain links TRBV29-1 to TRBJ1-4; a weak D match, TRBD1 (5 bases). CDR3 size: 14 residues. Per the germline V gene, CDR1 is SQVTM and CDR2 is ANQGSEA. V was cut by 3 bases and J by 3 bases, with 11 bases left in between. The CDR3, as DNA: TGCAGCGTTGAGGGGGGAGGTGCTAATGAAAAACTGTTTTTT. It codes for CSVEGGGANEKLFF.

V is TRBV5-1 and J is TRBJ1-6; TRBD1 matches 7 bases. V was pared by 4 bases and J by 10 bases, with 14 bases of the junction left unmatched. Germline CDR1 is SGHRS and CDR2 is YFSETQ. The CDR3 totals 16 residues. CDR3: CASSQGQPTVKSPLHF. The CDR3, as DNA: TGCGCCAGCAGCCAGGGACAGCCGACGGTAAAATCACCCCTCCACTTT. Looking up the rest from reference TRBV5-1 and TRBJ1-6 gives the full variable domain: KAGVTQTPRYLIKTRGQQVTLSCSPISGHRSVSWYQQTPGQGLQFLFEYFSETQRNKGNFPGRFSGRQFSNSRSEMNVSTLELGDSALYLCASSQGQPTVKSPLHFGNGTRLTVT.

This clone was found once. The gene calls are TRBV27 and TRBJ1-6; D remains ambiguous. The V gene's germline CDR1 is MNHEY and CDR2 SMNVEV (reference sequence). This CDR3 contains 15 residues. V gave up 5 bases and J gave up 8 bases, with 16 bases separating them. The CDR3 DNA is TGTGCCAGCAGTCCCCGGCAGGTCGTGGATTCACCCCTCCACTTT. Translation gives CASSPRQVVDSPLHF.

The chain employs TRBV5-8 and TRBJ1-2; D might be TRBD1 (5 bases). V shed 0 bases and J shed 12 bases, with 6 bases lying between them. The CDR3 consists of 10 residues. Germline V gene lookup returns CDR1 SGHTS and CDR2 YDEGEE. The chain's CDR3 is CASSLGGDTF. In DNA, the CDR3 is TGTGCCAGCAGCTTGGGAGGGGACACCTTC.

The genes are TRBV7-9 and TRBJ1-2, with TRBD1 matching over 8 bases. This CDR3 region has 14 residues. Trimming removed 5 bases from V and 4 bases from J; junction bases left unmatched: 6. CDR1 SEHNR and CDR2 FQNEAQ come from the germline V gene (reference sequence). The CDR3 sequence: CASSPGGAAYGYTF. The CDR3 DNA reads TGTGCCAGCAGCCCAGGGGGCGCAGCCTATGGCTACACCTTC.